This T cell receptor beta chain originates from a study of cytomegalovirus exposure and HLA in healthy donors. Study-wide context: Unique TCR beta sequences numbering 120 million or so came from 150 million to 200 million T cells in an earlier analysis. A data release that came early held approximately 85 million unique TCRs from HLA-typed donors.

V was clipped by 1 base and J by 6 bases, with 4 bases between them. Germline V CDR1 and CDR2: SGHDT, YYEEEE. This CDR3 has 12 amino acids. Regarding the study as a whole: A list of around 150 TCR beta chains associated with cytomegalovirus was given.

In the PCR, 60 Vbeta and 13 Jbeta primers were used. Measured with immunoSEQ multiplex PCR; TCRdb has only the in-frame clones, and not every one. The table includes about 120,000 clones, approximately 70% detected once. Of note for this clone: Its specificity is not known.

The sequencing sample was made of PBMCs. The V and J genes are TRBV5-6 and TRBJ2-2, with D hard to call. The receptor's source is a man younger than 40 in good health and CMV-seropositive. CDR3 sequence reads: CASSLSAGELFF. The DNA of the CDR3 is TGTGCCAGCAGCTTGTCGGCCGGGGAGCTGTTTTTT.